The sample holds a few counts of the clone carrying this TCR beta chain. The data stem from a study of blood T cell repertoires in COVID-19. The protocol was immunoSEQ multiplex PCR, while the TCRdb copy is restricted to in-frame clones and leaves out a portion. The sample holds more than 65,000 clones, more than 75% seen once. There are 14 residues in the CDR3. With 0 bases removed from V and 5 bases from J, the gap between germline ends came to 10 bases. CDR1 MGHRA and CDR2 YSYEKL come from the germline V gene. The rearrangement joins TRBV4-1 to TRBJ1-2; D is undetermined. The TCR originated in a human donor in a cohort sampled during active COVID-19. Sequencing was done on a sample of peripheral blood. CDR3 sequence reads: CASSQDRFRYGYTF. In DNA form, the CDR3 reads TGCGCCAGCAGCCAAGATCGGTTTCGGTATGGCTACACCTTC.